This passage covers 11 T cell receptor beta chains from one sample sequenced in a study of Tregs in tolerant kidney transplant recipients. Sequencing was performed with immunoSEQ multiplex PCR; in TCRdb, only in-frame clones are kept and a portion is missing. Across about 33,000 clones, the top ten clones capture roughly 8% of the sample. The input for sequencing was CD8+ T cells from blood, taken before the transplant. Receptor source: a human donor who received a combined kidney and bone marrow transplant.

The CDR3 loop reads CASSQDLSGVNTEAFF. Partial CDR3 DNA: TGTGCCAGCAGCCAAGATCTGTCCGGGGTGAACACTGAA. The rearrangement joins TRBV16 to TRBJ1-1, with D unclear. The missing CDR3 end, 3 residues past where the read stops, is filled in from the germline J gene. CDR1 is KGHSY and CDR2 is FQNENV in the germline V gene. The germline V and J ends were trimmed by 2 bases and 0 bases, with 13 bases remaining between them. This CDR3 has 16 amino acids.

A remark on this clone: The DNA ends 3 residues before the CDR3 does, and the rest of the CDR3 is filled in from the germline J gene. The rearrangement uses TRBV6-2 or TRBV6-3 and TRBJ2-7, with D possibly TRBD2 on 6 matching bases. Germline CDR1 and CDR2: MNHEY and SVGEGT. Trimming removed 2 bases at V and 3 bases at J, with 8 bases between. The CDR3 is 13 residues long. This CDR3 reads CASSYGGYYEQYF. The CDR3 bases that were read are TGTGCCAGCAGTTACGGGGGGTACTACGAG.

About this clone itself: The read terminates 3 residues before the CDR3 end, so the remaining end is supplied by the germline J gene. The rearrangement uses TRBV2 and TRBJ2-2, with TRBD1 as a possible D gene (5 bases). CDR3 length: 15 amino acids. V lost 1 base to trimming and J lost 6 bases, with 12 bases between them. Per the germline V gene, CDR1 is SNHLY and CDR2 is FYNNEI. The CDR3 here is CASSEGSGFAGELFF. The sequenced CDR3 bases are TGTGCCAGCAGTGAAGGGTCAGGGTTCGCCGGGGAG. The full variable domain, with the rest looked up from reference TRBV2 and TRBJ2-2, is EPEVTQTPSHQVTQMGQEVILRCVPISNHLYFYWYRQILGQKVEFLVSFYNNEISEKSEIFDDQFSVERPDGSNFTLKIRSTKLEDSAMYFCASSEGSGFAGELFFGEGSRLTVL.

A remark on this clone: Read coverage stops 3 residues before the CDR3 terminus; the germline J gene supplies the remainder. This chain joins TRBV19 and TRBJ2-7; TRBD2 agrees at 7 bases. CDR1 is LNHDA and CDR2 is SQIVND in the germline V gene (reference sequence). With V trimmed by 5 bases and J by 6 bases, 7 bases remained unmatched. The CDR3 is 13 residues long. The CDR3 is CASSVGGSSEQYF. The part of the CDR3 DNA that was read is TGTGCCAGTAGTGTCGGCGGGAGTTCCGAG.

Remarks on this clone: The read comes to an end 3 residues before the CDR3 does, leaving the germline J gene to fill in the end. The chain couples TRBV7-9 to TRBJ2-2, with 11 nucleotides matching TRBD1. Trimming cost V 5 bases and J 7 bases; bases outside gene matches: 6. Germline V gene sequence: CDR1 SEHNR, CDR2 FQNEAQ (reference sequence). This CDR3 spans 15 amino acids. CDR3 bases read: TGTGCCAGCAGCACACCGGACAGGGGGCTCGGGGAG. This codes for CASSTPDRGLGE. The whole CDR3 protein reads CASSTPDRGLGELFF.

A note on this clone: From the germline J gene comes the end of the CDR3, since the read stops 3 residues before it. This chain connects TRBV7-8 to TRBJ1-2, with TRBD1 as a possible D gene (5 bases). Trimming pared 5 bases from V and 2 bases from J, leaving 18 bases between. CDR3 length: 16 residues. CDR1 and CDR2 from the germline V gene are SGHVS and FQNEAQ. The covered CDR3 bases are TGTGCCAGCAGCCCCGGGACTAGTCTTTACAACTATGGC. Amino acids: CASSPGTSLYNYG. The entire CDR3 reads CASSPGTSLYNYGYTF.

As to this clone: The read comes to an end 3 residues before the CDR3 does, leaving the germline J gene to fill in the end. V and J are TRBV5-1 and TRBJ1-2; 8 bases are a match to TRBD1. CDR1 and CDR2 from the germline V gene are SGHRS and YFSETQ. Trimming removed 4 bases from V and 2 bases from J; junction bases left unmatched: 7. The CDR3 is 15 residues long. CDR3 protein: CASSPWTGWNYGYTF. The CDR3 bases that were read are TGCGCCAGCAGCCCCTGGACAGGGTGGAACTATGGC. The full variable domain, in which reference TRBV5-1 and TRBJ1-2 provide the parts outside the CDR3, is KAGVTQTPRYLIKTRGQQVTLSCSPISGHRSVSWYQQTPGQGLQFLFEYFSETQRNKGNFPGRFSGRQFSNSRSEMNVSTLELGDSALYLCASSPWTGWNYGYTFGSGTRLTVV.

Regarding this clone: The CDR3 end falls 3 residues outside the read, so it is completed with the germline J gene. The chain employs TRBV19 and TRBJ2-7; TRBD1 aligns across 8 bases. CDR1 and CDR2 (germline): LNHDA, SQIVND (reference sequence). V trimming: 5 bases; J trimming: 5 bases; junction bases outside the gene matches: 5. This CDR3 has 13 amino acids. CDR3 DNA (partial): TGTGCCAGTAGTCCGGACAGGGTTAACGAG. Translation: CASSPDRVNE. The whole CDR3 protein is CASSPDRVNEQYF.

As to this clone: The read is 3 residues too short to cover the CDR3 end, so that end is filled in from the germline J gene. The V and J genes are TRBV29-1 and TRBJ2-7, with TRBD1 matching over 8 bases. CDR3 length equals 13 residues. V trimming: 5 bases; J trimming: 6 bases; junction bases outside the gene matches: 9. The germline gives CDR1 SQVTM, CDR2 ANQGSEA. CDR3 sequence reads: CSVSGQGASEQYF. The CDR3 DNA, read in part, is TGCAGCGTTTCCGGACAGGGTGCATCCGAG.

About this clone itself: From the germline J gene comes the end of the CDR3, since the read stops 3 residues before it. The chain recombines TRBV29-1 with TRBJ1-5, with a weak D call TRBD1 (5 bases). The germline V gene has CDR1 SQVTM and CDR2 ANQGSEA. The length of the CDR3 is 13 residues. Trimming shortened V by 1 base and J by 5 bases, and 9 bases separated the two germline ends. The sequenced CDR3 bases are TGCAGCGTTGAAGTAGGGGTCGATCAGCCC. The encoded protein is CSVEVGVDQP. The full CDR3 protein is CSVEVGVDQPQHF.

About this clone: The read halts 3 residues ahead of the CDR3 end, with the missing end drawn from the germline J gene. The rearrangement joins TRBV6-2 or TRBV6-3 to TRBJ1-2; no reliable D call. CDR3 size: 14 residues. The V end lost 7 bases, the J end lost 2 bases, and 14 bases lay between the germline ends. CDR1 is MNHEY, CDR2 SVGEGT, per germline. The covered CDR3 bases are TGTGCCAGCACCCTGGATCACAGCAACTATGGC. Translating it yields CASTLDHSNYG. From start to end, the CDR3 is CASTLDHSNYGYTF.